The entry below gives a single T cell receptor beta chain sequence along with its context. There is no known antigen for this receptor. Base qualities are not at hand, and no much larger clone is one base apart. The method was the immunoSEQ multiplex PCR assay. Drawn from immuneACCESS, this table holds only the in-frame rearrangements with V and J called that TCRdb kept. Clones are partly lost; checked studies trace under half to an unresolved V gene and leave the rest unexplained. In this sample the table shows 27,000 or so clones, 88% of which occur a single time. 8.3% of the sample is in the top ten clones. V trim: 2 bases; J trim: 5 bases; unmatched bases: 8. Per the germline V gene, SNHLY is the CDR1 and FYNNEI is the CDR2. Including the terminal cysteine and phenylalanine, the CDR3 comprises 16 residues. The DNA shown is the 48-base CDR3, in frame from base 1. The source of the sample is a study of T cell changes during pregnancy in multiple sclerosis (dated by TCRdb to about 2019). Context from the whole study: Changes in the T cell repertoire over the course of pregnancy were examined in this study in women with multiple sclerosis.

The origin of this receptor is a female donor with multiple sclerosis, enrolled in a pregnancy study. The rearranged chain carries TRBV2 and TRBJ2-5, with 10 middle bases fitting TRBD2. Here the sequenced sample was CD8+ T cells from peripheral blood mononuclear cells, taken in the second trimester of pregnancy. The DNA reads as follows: TGTGCCAGCAGTGAACCTAGCGGGGGCCTTCGGGAGACCCAGTACTTC. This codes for CASSEPSGGLRETQYF.